This TCR beta chain was identified during a study of monozygotic twins with inflammatory bowel disease (dated 2019 in TCRdb). Regarding the complete study: A total of some 28 monozygotic twin pairs were included in the full study, comprising nine German pairs (four IBD-concordant, five IBD-discordant) and 19 IBD-discordant Danish pairs. Disease-associated traits were sought mainly through comparisons between IBD patients and their genetically identical healthy co-twins within discordant pairs. Each individual had, on average, about 151 000 unique TCRalpha sequences and 181 000 unique TCRbeta sequences available for analysis. Study-wide conclusions, independent of this receptor: IBD patients shared fewer clonotypes with other individuals than healthy twins did, most markedly in patients showing signs of disease activity. No single strong signal or clonotype linked to IBD turned up in the results, so the idea that one exists was not supported. Repertoire similarity did not differ between concordant and discordant twins, which could be due to limited statistical power. Background noise and inter-individual variability may have been introduced into the repertoires by the differing immunosuppressive treatments among patients. IBD patients had lower TCRbeta repertoire diversity, measured by the inverse Simpson index, than their healthy co-twins. The analysis was unable to tell apart different T cell subtypes.

To prepare the library, 5' RACE was applied. Each TCR library was prepared from 3,000 to 4,500 ng of total RNA. For each sample, cDNA synthesis with SMARTScribe reverse transcriptase was split into eight separate reactions. During cDNA synthesis, unique molecular identifiers containing a 6-nucleotide sample barcode were introduced by template switching. Amplification of TCRalpha and TCRbeta cDNA involved two nested PCRs of approximately 16 and 9 cycles, and each PCR was followed by bead purification. Before amplification, the cDNA was both treated with uracil DNA-glycosylase and purified with the QIAquick PCR purification kit. The second PCR added Illumina TruSeq-compatible adapters along with sample-specific barcodes. TapeStation and Qubit were used to check library quality and concentration, and about 5.2 ng of each library went into the pool. The pooled libraries were sequenced with 2 x 100 bp reads and custom sequencing primers on an Illumina HiSeq2500 single-index Rapid Run. Processing in the source paper ran as follows. MiGEC version 1.2.6 was used for UMI-based consensus assembly to correct PCR and sequencing errors. MiXCR version 2.1.1 handled V(D)J alignment, clonotype assembly and CDR3 extraction. To normalise gene usage, clonotype sharing and MAIT/NKT TCR abundance, the top 1000, 10 000 and 20 000 clonotypes in each sample were analysed. After downsampling to 27 000 UMIs, diversity was calculated as the inverse Simpson index using the vegan R package. Paired Mann-Whitney U tests were applied to discordant twin pairs, and Benjamini-Hochberg correction was used for multiple testing. TCRdb reprocessed the reads and provides one entry for every CDR3 protein sequence; no DNA is given. For this entry, the V and J calls and clone size follow TCRdb and not the study's own pipeline. In this sample's table one finds 190,000 or so distinct CDR3 sequences. The top ten constitute roughly 1.5% of the sample.

From each donor, a roughly 2.7 ml peripheral blood sample was drawn into PAXgene tubes and stored at -80 degrees C. Without T cell sorting, total RNA was isolated from whole blood using the PAXgene blood miRNA kit on an automated QIAcube. Deep TCRalpha and TCRbeta repertoire profiling with unique molecular barcoding was performed on peripheral blood of monozygotic twin pairs concordant or discordant for inflammatory bowel disease. Smoking habits were recorded for all twin pairs, with individuals classified as current, former or never smokers. The germline V gene (reference sequence) specifies SGHNT as CDR1 and YYREEE as CDR2. The CDR3 sequence holds 18 residues, the cysteine and phenylalanine included. No DNA sequence was recorded. Notes on this clonotype: There is no known antigen for this receptor.

The source is a human donor with ulcerative colitis or Crohn's disease, or a healthy co-twin of an affected twin (not recorded which). Sequencing was done on a sample of blood. The chain is made from TRBV5-4 and TRBJ2-1; TCRdb reports TRBD1, a call that lacks DNA to check it against. For the CDR3, the sequence is CASSPIRGGTGKRDEQFF.